This T cell receptor (beta chain) was retrieved from a study of T-cell memory formation after mild COVID-19. Overall study context: In these data, TCR clusters were largely donor specific.

CDR1 is DFQATT, CDR2 SNEGSKA, per germline (reference sequence). This CDR3 has 11 amino acids. Trimming cost V 5 bases and J 5 bases, with 9 bases left between them. TCRdb ran MiXCR on the 5' RACE reads and lists one entry per CDR3 protein. The sample has hundreds of thousands of distinct CDR3 sequences; approximately 15% are singletons. The sequence was obtained from a man younger than 30 who had mild COVID-19 (a few samples of this study predate the infection). Cell type and time point are not known. Sample: PBMCs or a T cell subset sorted from them (not recorded which). V and J are TRBV20-1 and TRBJ2-5; possibly TRBD2 for D (5 bases). CDR3 protein: CSAVRGETQYF. CDR3 coding DNA: TGCAGTGCTGTCCGCGGGGAGACCCAGTACTTC.